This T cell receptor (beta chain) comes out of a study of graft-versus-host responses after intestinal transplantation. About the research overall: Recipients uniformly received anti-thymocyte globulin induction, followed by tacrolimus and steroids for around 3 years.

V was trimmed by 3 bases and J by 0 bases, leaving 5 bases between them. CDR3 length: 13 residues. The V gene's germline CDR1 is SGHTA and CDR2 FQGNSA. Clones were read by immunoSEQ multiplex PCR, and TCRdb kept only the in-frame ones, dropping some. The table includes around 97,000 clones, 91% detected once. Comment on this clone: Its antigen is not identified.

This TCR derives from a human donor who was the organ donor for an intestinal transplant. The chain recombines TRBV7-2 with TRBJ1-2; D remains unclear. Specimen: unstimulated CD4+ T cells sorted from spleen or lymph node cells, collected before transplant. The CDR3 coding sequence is TGTGCCAGCAGCTTCGGTTCTAACTATGGCTACACCTTC. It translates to CASSFGSNYGYTF.